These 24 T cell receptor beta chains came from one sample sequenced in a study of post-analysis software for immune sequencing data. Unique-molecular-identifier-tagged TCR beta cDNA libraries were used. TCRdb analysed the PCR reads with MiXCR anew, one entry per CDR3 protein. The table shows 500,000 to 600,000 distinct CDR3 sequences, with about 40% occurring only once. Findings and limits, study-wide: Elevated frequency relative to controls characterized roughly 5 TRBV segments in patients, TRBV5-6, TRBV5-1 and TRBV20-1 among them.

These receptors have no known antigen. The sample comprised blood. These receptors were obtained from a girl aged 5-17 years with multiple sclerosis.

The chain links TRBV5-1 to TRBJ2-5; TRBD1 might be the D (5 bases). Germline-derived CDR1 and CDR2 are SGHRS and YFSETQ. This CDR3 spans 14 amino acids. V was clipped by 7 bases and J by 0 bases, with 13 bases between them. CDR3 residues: CASPAGLYQETQYF. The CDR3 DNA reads TGCGCCAGCCCCGCAGGGCTGTACCAAGAGACCCAGTACTTC. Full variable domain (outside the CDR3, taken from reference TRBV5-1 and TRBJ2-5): KAGVTQTPRYLIKTRGQQVTLSCSPISGHRSVSWYQQTPGQGLQFLFEYFSETQRNKGNFPGRFSGRQFSNSRSEMNVSTLELGDSALYLCASPAGLYQETQYFGPGTRLLVL.

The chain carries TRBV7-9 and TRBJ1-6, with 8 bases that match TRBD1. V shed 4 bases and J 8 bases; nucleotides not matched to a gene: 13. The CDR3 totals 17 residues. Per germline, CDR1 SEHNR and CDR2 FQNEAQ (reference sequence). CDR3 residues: CASSSQGGQGLDSPLHF. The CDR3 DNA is TGTGCCAGCAGCTCACAAGGAGGACAGGGTTTGGATTCACCCCTCCACTTT.

The CDR3 coding sequence is TGTGCCAGCAGCTCCTCCGGGACTAGCGGTTACAATGAGCAGTTCTTC. Its translation is CASSSSGTSGYNEQFF. V is TRBV7-3 and J is TRBJ2-1, with TRBD2 identical over 11 bases. Trimming took 4 bases from V and 4 from J; bases not matched to a gene: 6. Germline V lookup: CDR1 SGHTA, CDR2 FQGTGA. The CDR3 loop spans 16 amino acids.

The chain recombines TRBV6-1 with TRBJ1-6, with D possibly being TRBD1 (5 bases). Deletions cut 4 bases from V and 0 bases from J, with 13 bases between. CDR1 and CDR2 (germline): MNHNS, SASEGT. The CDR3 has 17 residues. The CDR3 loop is CASSVEGRFSYNSPLHF. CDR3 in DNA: TGTGCCAGCAGTGTGGAGGGGAGGTTCTCCTATAATTCACCCCTCCACTTT.

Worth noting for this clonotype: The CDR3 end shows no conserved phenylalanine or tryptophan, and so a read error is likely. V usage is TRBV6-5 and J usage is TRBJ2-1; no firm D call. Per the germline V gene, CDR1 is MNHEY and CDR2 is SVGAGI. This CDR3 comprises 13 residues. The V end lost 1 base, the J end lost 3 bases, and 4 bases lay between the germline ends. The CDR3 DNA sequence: TGTGCCAGCAGTTACTTGAACTACAATGAGCAGTTCTGC. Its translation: CASSYLNYNEQFC.

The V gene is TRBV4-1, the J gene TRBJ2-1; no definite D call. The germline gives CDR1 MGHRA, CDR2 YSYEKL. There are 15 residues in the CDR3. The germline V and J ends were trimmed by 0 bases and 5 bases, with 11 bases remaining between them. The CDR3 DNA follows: TGCGCCAGCAGCCAAGACACGGGTAGCCACAATGAGCAGTTCTTC. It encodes CASSQDTGSHNEQFF.

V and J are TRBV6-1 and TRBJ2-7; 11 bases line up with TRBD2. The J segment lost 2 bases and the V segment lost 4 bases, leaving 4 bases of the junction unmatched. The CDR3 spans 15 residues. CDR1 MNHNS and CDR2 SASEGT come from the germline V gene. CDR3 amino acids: CASSVAGGPPYEQYF. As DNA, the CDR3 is TGTGCCAGCAGTGTAGCGGGGGGGCCACCCTACGAGCAGTACTTC.

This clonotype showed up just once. The chain's CDR3 is CASGQLGTGAGEQYF. CDR3 bases: TGTGCCAGCGGGCAATTGGGGACAGGGGCTGGCGAGCAGTACTTC. V gene TRBV27 combines with J gene TRBJ2-7, with TRBD1 matching over 10 bases. V was clipped by 8 bases and J by 6 bases; unmatched bases: 13. Germline CDR1 and CDR2: MNHEY and SMNVEV (reference sequence). CDR3 length: 15 amino acids.

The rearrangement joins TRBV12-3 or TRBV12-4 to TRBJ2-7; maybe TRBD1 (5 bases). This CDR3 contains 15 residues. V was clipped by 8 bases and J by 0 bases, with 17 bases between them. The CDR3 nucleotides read TGTGCCAGCCAAATCAGGGCAGAAATCTCCTACGAGCAGTACTTC. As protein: CASQIRAEISYEQYF.

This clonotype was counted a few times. CDR3 DNA: TGTGCCAGCAGCGTAGCTACTGGGGGGCATGGGGCCAACGTCCTGACTTTC. Translated, it gives CASSVATGGHGANVLTF. This chain links TRBV9 with TRBJ2-6; D might be TRBD1 or TRBD2, each matching 6 bases. Germline CDR1 SGDLS, CDR2 YYNGEE. CDR3 size: 17 residues. The V and J ends lost 0 bases and 3 bases respectively, with 13 bases between them. Complete variable domain (other parts from reference TRBV9 and TRBJ2-6): DSGVTQTPKHLITATGQRVTLRCSPRSGDLSVYWYQQSLDQGLQFLIQYYNGEERAKGNILERFSAQQFPDLHSELNLSSLELGDSALYFCASSVATGGHGANVLTFGAGSRLTVL.

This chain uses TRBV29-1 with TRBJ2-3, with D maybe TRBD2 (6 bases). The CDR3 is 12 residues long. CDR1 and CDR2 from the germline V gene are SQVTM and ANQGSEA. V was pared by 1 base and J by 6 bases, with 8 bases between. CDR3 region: CSVEGEEDTQYF. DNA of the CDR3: TGCAGCGTTGAAGGGGAGGAGGATACGCAGTATTTT.

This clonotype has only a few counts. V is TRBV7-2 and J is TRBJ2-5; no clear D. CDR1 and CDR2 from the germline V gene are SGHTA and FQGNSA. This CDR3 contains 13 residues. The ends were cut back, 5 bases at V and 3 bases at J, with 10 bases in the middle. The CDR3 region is CASSGRTEETQYF. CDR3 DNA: TGTGCCAGCAGCGGTCGGACGGAAGAGACCCAGTACTTC.

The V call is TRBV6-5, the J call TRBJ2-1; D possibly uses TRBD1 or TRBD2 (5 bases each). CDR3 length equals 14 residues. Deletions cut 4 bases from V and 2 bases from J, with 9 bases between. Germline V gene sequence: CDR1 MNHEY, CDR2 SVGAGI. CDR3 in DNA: TGTGCCAGCAGTTTCGAGGGACCCTACAATGAGCAGTTCTTC. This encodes CASSFEGPYNEQFF.

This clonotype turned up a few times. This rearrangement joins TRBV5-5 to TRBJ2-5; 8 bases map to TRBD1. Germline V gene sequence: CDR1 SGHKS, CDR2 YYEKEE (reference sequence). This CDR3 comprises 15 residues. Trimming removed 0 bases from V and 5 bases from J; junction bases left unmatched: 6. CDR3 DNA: TGTGCCAGCAGCTTGGGCGGGACAGGACAGGAGACCCAGTACTTC. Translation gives CASSLGGTGQETQYF.

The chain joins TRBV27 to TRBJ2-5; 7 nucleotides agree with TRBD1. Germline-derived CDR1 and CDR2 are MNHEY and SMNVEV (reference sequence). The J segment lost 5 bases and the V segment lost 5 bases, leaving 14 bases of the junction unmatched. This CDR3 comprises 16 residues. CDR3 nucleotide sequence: TGTGCCAGCAGTCCGACAGGGCCTCGGCCGTGGGAGACCCAGTACTTC. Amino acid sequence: CASSPTGPRPWETQYF.

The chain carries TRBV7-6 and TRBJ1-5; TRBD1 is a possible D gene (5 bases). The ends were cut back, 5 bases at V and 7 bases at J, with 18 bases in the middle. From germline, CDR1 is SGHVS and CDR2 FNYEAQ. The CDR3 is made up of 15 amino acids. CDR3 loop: CASSIETGLGQPQHF. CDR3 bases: TGTGCCAGCAGCATCGAAACAGGCCTGGGGCAGCCCCAGCATTTT.

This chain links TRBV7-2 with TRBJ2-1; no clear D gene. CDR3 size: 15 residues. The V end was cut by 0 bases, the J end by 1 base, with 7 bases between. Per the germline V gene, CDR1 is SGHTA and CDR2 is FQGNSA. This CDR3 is CASSLAMRSYNEQFF. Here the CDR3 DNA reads TGTGCCAGCAGCTTAGCCATGAGATCCTACAATGAGCAGTTCTTC.

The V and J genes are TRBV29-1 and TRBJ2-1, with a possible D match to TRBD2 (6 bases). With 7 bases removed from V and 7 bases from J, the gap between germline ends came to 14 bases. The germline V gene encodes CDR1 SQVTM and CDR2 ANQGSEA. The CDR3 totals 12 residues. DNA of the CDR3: TGCAGCGCCCCAACTAGCAGAAATGAGCAGTTCTTC. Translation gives CSAPTSRNEQFF.

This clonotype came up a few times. CDR3 protein: CASSARTSGSSYEQYF. Here the CDR3 DNA reads TGCGCCAGCAGCGCAAGGACTAGCGGGAGTTCCTACGAGCAGTACTTC. V usage is TRBV5-1 and J usage is TRBJ2-7; TRBD2 aligns across 13 bases. CDR1 is SGHRS, CDR2 YFSETQ, per germline. The CDR3 covers 16 residues. Trimming took 4 bases from V and 1 from J; bases not matched to a gene: 5.

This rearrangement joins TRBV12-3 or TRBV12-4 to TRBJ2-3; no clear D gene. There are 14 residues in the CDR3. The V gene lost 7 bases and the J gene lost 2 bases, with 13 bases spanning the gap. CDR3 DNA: TGTGCCAGCACCGAAGACACCTTCACAGATACGCAGTATTTT. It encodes CASTEDTFTDTQYF.

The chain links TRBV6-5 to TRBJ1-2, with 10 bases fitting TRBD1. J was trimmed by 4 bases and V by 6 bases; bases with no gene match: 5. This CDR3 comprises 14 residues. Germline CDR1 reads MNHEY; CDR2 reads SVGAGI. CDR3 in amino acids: CASSQRDRGYGYTF. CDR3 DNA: TGTGCCAGCAGCCAACGGGACAGGGGCTATGGCTACACCTTC.

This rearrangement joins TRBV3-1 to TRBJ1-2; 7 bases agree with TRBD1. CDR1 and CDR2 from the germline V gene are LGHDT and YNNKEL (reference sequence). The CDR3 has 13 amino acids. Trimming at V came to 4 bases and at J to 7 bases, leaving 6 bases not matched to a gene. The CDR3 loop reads CASSLRDSFGYTF. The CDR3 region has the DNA TGTGCCAGCAGCCTCCGGGACAGTTTTGGCTACACCTTC.

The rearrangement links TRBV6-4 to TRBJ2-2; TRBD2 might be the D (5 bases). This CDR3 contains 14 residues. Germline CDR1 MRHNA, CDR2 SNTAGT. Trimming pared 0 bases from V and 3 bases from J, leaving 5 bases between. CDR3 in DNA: TGTGCCAGCAGTGACTCGCGGGACACCGGGGAGCTGTTTTTT. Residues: CASSDSRDTGELFF.

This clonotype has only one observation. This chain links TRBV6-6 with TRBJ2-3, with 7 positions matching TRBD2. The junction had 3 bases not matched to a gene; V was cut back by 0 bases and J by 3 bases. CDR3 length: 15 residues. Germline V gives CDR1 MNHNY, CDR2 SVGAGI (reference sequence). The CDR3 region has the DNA TGTGCCAGCAGTTACTCGGGGAGGGTTACAGATACGCAGTATTTT. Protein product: CASSYSGRVTDTQYF.